This T cell receptor beta chain was sequenced in a study of T cells in Graves' hyperthyroidism and ophthalmopathy. This clonotype was seen a handful of times. What it recognizes is unknown. Newly diagnosed hyperthyroidism patients aged 18 to 65 years had disease lasting under 2 months. Study-level points and caveats: Ophthalmopathy stood apart from stable hyperthyroidism in a 13 V-J model.

Researchers took RNA transcripts and amplified the TCR beta CDR3 regions from them. The HTBI primer set served for first-round RT-PCR of the TCR CDR3. TCRdb used MiXCR to reprocess the multiplex PCR reads, holding one entry per CDR3 protein. The repertoire has under 450,000 distinct CDR3 sequences, 15% to 17% of them found once; the top ten carry roughly an eighth. V gave up 3 bases and J gave up 4 bases, with 7 bases separating them. This CDR3 spans 13 amino acids. The germline gives CDR1 LNHDA, CDR2 SQIVND (reference sequence). This sequence originates from a young woman with Graves' hyperthyroidism. The sequenced sample was blood. This chain connects TRBV19 to TRBJ1-5; D remains unclear. The CDR3: CASSIARNQPQHF. The DNA of the CDR3 is TGTGCCAGTAGTATCGCGAGAAATCAGCCCCAGCATTTT. The variable domain in full, with the rest retrieved from reference TRBV19 and TRBJ1-5, is DGGITQSPKYLFRKEGQNVTLSCEQNLNHDAMYWYRQDPGQGLRLIYYSQIVNDFQKGDIAEGYSVSREKKESFPLTVTSAQKNPTAFYLCASSIARNQPQHFGDGTRLSIL.